These T cell receptor beta chains were read from a single sample in a study of CD8+ T cells in alopecia areata. Using immunoSEQ multiplex PCR, the repertoire was profiled, and TCRdb retains in-frame clones only, with some absent. The sample contains roughly 46,000 clones, roughly two thirds of which appear only once. The specimen was CD8+ T cells sorted from blood, collected at week 4, from a patient treated with tofacitinib. The source is a human donor with alopecia areata. The CDR3 runs from the conserved cysteine through the conserved F or W. The D gene is left open where the match is weak. Clone size, where shown, is once, few, many, or a class for clones that have expanded.

cdr3_aa,cdr3_nt,clone_size,d_call,v_call,j_call
CASSLEGGAGYNEQFF,TGCGCCAGCAGCTTGGAAGGCGGGGCGGGGTACAATGAGCAGTTCTTC,.,.,TRBV5-1,TRBJ2-1
CASSLAQGPTYEQYF,TGCGCCAGCAGCTTGGCCCAGGGCCCGACCTACGAGCAGTACTTC,.,.,TRBV5-1,TRBJ2-7
CASSLEGGGLYEQYF,TGCGCCAGCAGCTTGGAAGGGGGCGGTTTGTACGAGCAGTACTTC,once,TRBD1,TRBV5-1,TRBJ2-7
CASSDMNQPQHF,TGTGCCAGCAGTGATATGAATCAGCCCCAGCATTTT,.,.,TRBV25-1,TRBJ1-5
CASSWGQDNSPLHF,TGTGCCAGCAGCTGGGGACAGGACAATTCACCCCTCCACTTT,.,TRBD1,TRBV5-6,TRBJ1-6
CSVGDANTGELFF,TGCAGCGTTGGGGACGCGAACACCGGGGAGCTGTTTTTT,.,.,TRBV29-1,TRBJ2-2
CSVEGSYNEQFF,TGCAGCGTTGAGGGCAGCTACAATGAGCAGTTCTTC,few,.,TRBV29-1,TRBJ2-1
CASSLRGGPHNEQFF,TGCGCCAGCAGCTTGCGGGGGGGACCACACAATGAGCAGTTCTTC,.,TRBD2,TRBV5-1,TRBJ2-1
CAISRDSNQPQHF,TGTGCCATCAGTAGAGATAGCAATCAGCCCCAGCATTTT,.,.,TRBV10-3,TRBJ1-5
CSVAGSDGYTF,TGCAGCGTGGCGGGGTCCGATGGCTACACCTTC,.,.,TRBV29-1,TRBJ1-2
CAWSVTSGRRDEQFF,TGTGCCTGGAGTGTTACTAGCGGGAGGAGGGATGAGCAGTTCTTC,.,TRBD2,TRBV30,TRBJ2-1
CASSEGQGGAYGYTF,TGTGCCAGCAGTGAAGGTCAGGGTGGGGCGTATGGCTACACCTTC,.,.,TRBV2,TRBJ1-2
CASSQGTSVHYEQYF,TGCGCCAGCAGCCAGGGGACTAGTGTGCACTACGAGCAGTACTTC,.,TRBD2,TRBV4-1,TRBJ2-7
CSVEHGRANTGELFF,TGCAGCGTTGAACACGGCAGGGCCAACACCGGGGAGCTGTTTTTT,.,.,TRBV29-1,TRBJ2-2
CASSHTGGSDGYTF,TGTGCCAGCAGTCACACAGGGGGCTCGGATGGCTACACCTTC,.,TRBD1,TRBV6-6,TRBJ1-2
CASSPVQLLNGYTF,TGTGCCAGTAGCCCCGTGCAGCTCCTTAATGGCTACACCTTC,few,.,TRBV19,TRBJ1-2
CASRIEGGLFETQYF,TGTGCCAGCAGAATAGAGGGGGGCCTGTTTGAGACCCAGTACTTC,.,.,TRBV7-2,TRBJ2-5
CSVVLNEQFF,TGCAGCGTTGTATTAAATGAGCAGTTCTTC,.,.,TRBV29-1,TRBJ2-1
CAWSHQRGAYNEQFF,TGTGCCTGGAGTCATCAAAGGGGGGCCTACAATGAGCAGTTCTTC,once,.,TRBV30,TRBJ2-1
CASSRTGSSGELFF,TGCGCCAGCAGCCGGACAGGGAGTTCCGGGGAGCTGTTTTTT,.,TRBD1,TRBV5-1,TRBJ2-2
CAARDGGNQPQHF,TGTGCCGCCCGGGACGGGGGCAATCAGCCCCAGCATTTT,.,.,TRBV19,TRBJ1-5
CASRSLKESSYEQYF,TGTGCCAGCAGATCATTAAAGGAGAGCTCCTACGAGCAGTACTTC,few,.,TRBV27,TRBJ2-7
CSVEFSWSSYEQYF,TGCAGCGTTGAGTTTAGCTGGAGCTCCTACGAGCAGTACTTC,.,.,TRBV29-1,TRBJ2-7
CASSIGFGGELFF,TGTGCCAGCAGTATAGGTTTCGGCGGGGAGCTGTTTTTT,few,.,TRBV14,TRBJ2-2
CASSQHSGTVYNEQFF,TGCGCCAGCAGCCAACATTCCGGGACAGTTTACAATGAGCAGTTCTTC,.,TRBD1,TRBV4-3,TRBJ2-1
CASSYSTGERVFGYTF,TGTGCCAGCAGTTACTCGACTGGGGAAAGGGTATTTGGCTACACCTTC,.,.,TRBV6-5,TRBJ1-2
CASSPQGALNQPQHF,TGTGCCAGCAGCCCCCAAGGGGCTCTCAATCAGCCCCAGCATTTT,.,.,TRBV7-8,TRBJ1-5
CASSPLGATQYF,TGTGCCAGCAGCCCCCTCGGGGCAACCCAGTACTTC,.,.,TRBV7-2,TRBJ2-5
CASSPDGSGYGYTF,TGTGCCAGCAGCCCGGACGGATCCGGCTATGGCTACACCTTC,.,.,TRBV7-3,TRBJ1-2
CASSPEGTGANVLTF,TGTGCCAGCAGCCCCGAGGGGACTGGGGCCAACGTCCTGACTTTC,once,.,TRBV2,TRBJ2-6
CSVWLAGAISTDTQYF,TGCAGCGTTTGGCTAGCGGGGGCCATTAGCACAGATACGCAGTATTTT,once,TRBD2,TRBV29-1,TRBJ2-3
CASSMGGQPQHF,TGTGCCAGTAGTATGGGGGGACAGCCCCAGCATTTT,.,.,TRBV19,TRBJ1-5